The entry below gives a single TCR beta chain sequence along with its context. This sample is part of a study of technical replicates of blood from a handful of donors. Trimming took 4 bases from V and 3 from J; bases not matched to a gene: 8. This CDR3 comprises 16 residues. The germline V gene encodes CDR1 SGHRS and CDR2 YFSETQ. Assay: immunoSEQ multiplex PCR; the TCRdb copy retains only in-frame clones and omits some. The sample carries tens of thousands of clones, roughly nine tenths recorded once. The origin of this receptor is a human donor in good health. Some clones in this sample may be carry-over from other donors' samples. J is TRBJ1-5 and V is TRBV5-1, with 9 positions matching TRBD1. Specimen: PBMCs. CDR3 bases: TGCGCCAGCAGCCCCGGGACAGGGCGAGACAATCAGCCCCAGCATTTT. Its translation: CASSPGTGRDNQPQHF.